The rows below give T cell receptor beta chains drawn from one sample of a study of OX40 agonist ivuxolimab in advanced cancers. TCRdb's copy holds only in-frame clones and misses some; the assay was immunoSEQ multiplex PCR. This repertoire shows some 80,000 clones, under 85% found once; its top ten account for roughly 0.44%. Sequenced material: CD4+ or CD8+ T cells sorted from blood, taken in a trial of the OX40 agonist ivuxolimab. These receptors were taken from an adult with an advanced solid tumor such as melanoma, head and neck, liver or kidney cancer. CDR3s include the opening cysteine and the closing phenylalanine or tryptophan. The order of the fields is D gene, clone size, V gene, J gene, CDR3 length, CDR3 protein, CDR3 DNA. D genes are given only for firm matches. The listing skips clone size in some rows; elsewhere it reads once, few, many or a size class.

TRBD2	.	TRBV9	TRBJ2-3	18	CASSVDGLAGGQTDTQYF	TGTGCCAGCAGCGTAGATGGACTAGCGGGGGGCCAAACAGATACGCAGTATTTT
.	.	TRBV14	TRBJ1-2	12	CASSRQNYGYTF	TGTGCCAGCAGCCGACAGAACTATGGCTACACCTTC
TRBD2	.	TRBV4-1	TRBJ2-7	14	CASSQGLAPREQYF	TGCGCCAGCAGCCAAGGACTAGCTCCGAGGGAGCAGTACTTC
.	.	TRBV7-6	TRBJ1-3	15	CASSLGRNSGNTIYF	TGTGCCAGCAGCTTAGGACGGAACTCTGGAAACACCATATATTTT
.	.	TRBV28	TRBJ1-2	15	CASSSSRGANYGYTF	TGTGCCAGCAGTTCCAGTCGGGGGGCTAACTATGGCTACACCTTC
TRBD2	.	TRBV29-1	TRBJ2-3	15	CSVEDSAGSTDTQYF	TGCAGCGTTGAAGATTCAGCGGGGAGCACAGATACGCAGTATTTT
TRBD2	.	TRBV10-2	TRBJ2-3	16	CASRSLAGASTDTQYF	TGCGCCAGCCGGAGTTTAGCGGGGGCCTCCACAGATACGCAGTATTTT
.	.	TRBV30	TRBJ2-7	16	CAWGEGGAGWHYEQYF	TGTGCCTGGGGGGAAGGTGGAGCGGGTTGGCACTACGAGCAGTACTTC
TRBD1	.	TRBV28	TRBJ1-2	16	CASTFLSTGGSNGYTF	TGTGCCAGCACCTTTCTGAGCACAGGGGGCTCTAATGGCTACACCTTC
.	.	TRBV29-1	TRBJ2-3	13	CSVEVSRTDTQYF	TGCAGCGTTGAAGTCAGCCGCACAGATACGCAGTATTTT
.	.	TRBV7-9	TRBJ1-2	14	CASSLIWTTNGYTF	TGTGCCAGCAGCTTAATTTGGACAACCAACGGCTACACCTTC
TRBD1	once	TRBV7-3	TRBJ2-3	16	CASSSPQGAATDTQYF	TGTGCCAGCAGCTCACCACAGGGGGCCGCTACAGATACGCAGTATTTT
.	many	TRBV7-9	TRBJ1-1	16	CASSLSRVSGSTEAFF	TGTGCCAGCAGCTTAAGCAGGGTTAGTGGGAGCACTGAAGCTTTCTTT
.	.	TRBV25-1	TRBJ1-4	16	CASSDFTGRGNEKLFF	TGTGCCAGCAGTGATTTTACAGGGAGAGGGAATGAAAAACTGTTTTTT
.	.	TRBV15	TRBJ1-3	16	CATSSYGFYSGNTIYF	TGTGCCACCAGCAGTTATGGGTTTTACTCTGGAAACACCATATATTTT
.	.	TRBV30	TRBJ2-2	10	CASKAAELFF	TGTGCCTCCAAGGCAGCGGAGCTGTTTTTT
.	.	TRBV6-6	TRBJ2-7	14	CASSYSPRTGEQYF	TGTGCCAGCAGTTACTCGCCTCGGACGGGCGAGCAGTACTTC
TRBD1	few	TRBV14	TRBJ1-1	14	CASSQATGGARAFF	TGTGCCAGCAGCCAAGCGACAGGGGGCGCGAGAGCTTTCTTT
TRBD2	.	TRBV7-3	TRBJ2-1	15	CASSLAGLVANEQFF	TGTGCCAGCAGCTTAGCGGGACTAGTAGCGAATGAGCAGTTCTTC
TRBD1	.	TRBV10-1	TRBJ1-1	15	CASSEYRGTDTEAFF	TGCGCCAGCAGTGAATACAGGGGGACGGACACTGAAGCTTTCTTT
.	.	TRBV5-5	TRBJ1-3	14	CASSLGGLGNTIYF	TGTGCCAGCAGCTTGGGCGGGCTCGGAAACACCATATATTTT
.	.	TRBV29-1	TRBJ1-1	12	CSVEDWGTEAFF	TGCAGCGTTGAAGATTGGGGGACTGAAGCTTTCTTT
TRBD1	.	TRBV2	TRBJ1-1	16	CASSTGGGYGDTEAFF	TGTGCCAGCAGCACAGGGGGAGGGTACGGGGACACTGAAGCTTTCTTT
TRBD1	.	TRBV19	TRBJ1-6	13	CASQPNRGAPLHF	TGTGCCAGTCAGCCCAACAGGGGGGCACCCCTCCACTTT
TRBD1	.	TRBV28	TRBJ1-5	17	CASSWDRTGGVNQPQHF	TGTGCCAGCAGTTGGGACCGGACAGGGGGGGTCAATCAGCCCCAGCATTTT
.	once	TRBV7-2	TRBJ1-2	14	CASSLGAGGYGYTF	TGTGCCAGCAGCTTAGGCGCAGGTGGCTATGGCTACACCTTC
TRBD2	.	TRBV19	TRBJ2-1	16	CASSIPPASGSTEQFF	TGTGCCAGTAGTATACCCCCCGCTAGCGGGAGTACTGAGCAGTTCTTC
.	.	TRBV11-3	TRBJ2-3	12	CASSSSTDTQYF	TGTGCCAGCAGCTCATCGACAGATACGCAGTATTTT
TRBD1	.	TRBV19	TRBJ1-6	20	CASTRLSGQGRSSYNSPLHF	TGTGCCAGTACCCGTTTATCTGGACAGGGGAGAAGTTCCTATAATTCACCCCTCCACTTT
.	.	TRBV7-9	TRBJ1-4	14	CASRTVATNEKLFF	TGTGCCAGTAGGACAGTTGCAACTAATGAAAAACTGTTTTTT
.	.	TRBV14	TRBJ1-5	13	CASSQDLGQPQHF	TGTGCCAGCAGCCAAGATCTTGGTCAGCCCCAGCATTTT
.	.	TRBV5-1	TRBJ2-5	12	CASSSTQETQYF	TGCGCCAGCAGCTCAACCCAAGAGACCCAGTACTTC
TRBD1	.	TRBV2	TRBJ2-1	15	CASRADRGHYNEQFF	TGTGCCAGCAGAGCCGACAGGGGTCACTACAATGAGCAGTTCTTC
.	.	TRBV7-2	TRBJ2-7	15	CASSLDLASSYEQYF	TGTGCCAGCAGCTTAGACCTAGCGAGCTCCTACGAGCAGTACTTC
.	.	TRBV25-1	TRBJ1-2	13	CASSEYGNYGYTF	TGTGCCAGCAGTGAATACGGGAACTATGGCTACACCTTC
.	.	TRBV6-1	TRBJ2-7	15	CAITRGGTVSFEQYF	TGTGCCATCACGAGGGGGGGGACAGTTAGTTTCGAGCAGTACTTC
.	once	TRBV5-1	TRBJ2-1	14	CASRFKGDTNEQFF	TGCGCCAGCAGATTCAAAGGGGATACCAATGAGCAGTTCTTC
.	.	TRBV12-5	TRBJ2-3	13	CASGLAPGNTQYF	TGTGCTAGTGGTTTGGCCCCCGGGAATACGCAGTATTTT
.	.	TRBV29-1	TRBJ2-1	14	CSVVPRSAYNEQFF	TGCAGCGTTGTGCCCCGATCAGCCTACAATGAGCAGTTCTTC
.	.	TRBV28	TRBJ1-2	16	CASKSIRQKKNYGYTF	TGTGCCAGCAAGTCAATTCGACAGAAAAAAAACTATGGCTACACCTTC
.	.	TRBV5-8	TRBJ1-1	14	CASSLDFLNTEAFF	TGTGCCAGCAGCCTGGACTTTCTCAACACTGAAGCTTTCTTT